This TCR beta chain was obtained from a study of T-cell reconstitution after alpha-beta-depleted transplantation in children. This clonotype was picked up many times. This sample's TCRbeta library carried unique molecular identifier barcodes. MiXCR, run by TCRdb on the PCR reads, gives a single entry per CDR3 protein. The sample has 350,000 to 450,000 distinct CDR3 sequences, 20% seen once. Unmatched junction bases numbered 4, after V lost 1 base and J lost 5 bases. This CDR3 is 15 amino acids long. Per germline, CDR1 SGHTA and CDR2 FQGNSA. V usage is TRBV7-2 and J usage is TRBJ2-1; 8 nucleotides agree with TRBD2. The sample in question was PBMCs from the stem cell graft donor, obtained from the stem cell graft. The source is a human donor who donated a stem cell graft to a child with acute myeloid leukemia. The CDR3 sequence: CASSLDSGANNEQFF. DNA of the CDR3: TGTGCCAGCAGCTTAGATAGCGGGGCTAACAATGAGCAGTTCTTC.